This is a list of T cell receptor beta chains from one sample in a study of T cell changes during pregnancy in multiple sclerosis. Produced via immunoSEQ multiplex PCR; TCRdb's table is partial and in-frame only. The table shows tens of thousands of clones, with about 88% occurring only once. Here the sequenced sample was CD8+ T cells from peripheral blood mononuclear cells, taken in the second trimester of pregnancy. These receptors all stem from a female donor with multiple sclerosis, enrolled in a pregnancy study. The CDR3 runs from the conserved cysteine through the conserved F or W. Fields, in order: D gene, V gene, clone size, J gene, CDR3 DNA, CDR3 protein. The D gene is left open where the match is weak. Size tells how often a clone was seen (once, few, many) or the class of an expanded clone, and some rows leave it out.

D gene: -; V gene: TRBV9; clone size: -; J gene: TRBJ1-4; CDR3 DNA: TGTGCCAGCAGCGAAGGATTGGAGGTTCCCCCAACTAATGAAAAACTGTTTTTT; CDR3 protein: CASSEGLEVPPTNEKLFF
D gene: -; V gene: TRBV27; clone size: -; J gene: TRBJ1-1; CDR3 DNA: TGTGCCAGCAGTTCAGGCACTGAAGCTTTCTTT; CDR3 protein: CASSSGTEAFF
D gene: -; V gene: TRBV27; clone size: -; J gene: TRBJ2-3; CDR3 DNA: TGTGCCAGCAGTCCGGGGTTTACAGACCCCACAGATACGCAGTATTTT; CDR3 protein: CASSPGFTDPTDTQYF
D gene: -; V gene: TRBV5-4; clone size: -; J gene: TRBJ2-7; CDR3 DNA: TGTGCCAGCAGCTTCGGACAGCCCTACGAGCAGTACTTC; CDR3 protein: CASSFGQPYEQYF
D gene: TRBD1; V gene: TRBV5-4; clone size: once; J gene: TRBJ1-3; CDR3 DNA: TGTGCCAGCAGCTTGGGGACAGGGACCCTCTCTGGAAACACCATATATTTT; CDR3 protein: CASSLGTGTLSGNTIYF
D gene: TRBD1; V gene: TRBV10-1; clone size: -; J gene: TRBJ2-2; CDR3 DNA: TGCGCCAGCAAATCGACGGGCCCGGGGACAGGGTTCACCGGGGAGCTGTTTTTT; CDR3 protein: CASKSTGPGTGFTGELFF
D gene: -; V gene: TRBV16; clone size: -; J gene: TRBJ2-7; CDR3 DNA: TGTGCCAGCAGCCAATCCGGCGAGCAGTACTTC; CDR3 protein: CASSQSGEQYF
D gene: -; V gene: TRBV19; clone size: -; J gene: TRBJ1-5; CDR3 DNA: TGTGCCACTAGCGGGGTTAGCAATCAGCCCCAGCATTTT; CDR3 protein: CATSGVSNQPQHF
D gene: -; V gene: TRBV5-6; clone size: -; J gene: TRBJ1-1; CDR3 DNA: TGTGCCAGCAGCTTGGTAAGAGCGGTGAACACTGAAGCTTTCTTT; CDR3 protein: CASSLVRAVNTEAFF
D gene: TRBD1; V gene: TRBV4-1; clone size: -; J gene: TRBJ2-3; CDR3 DNA: TGCGCCAGCAGACCAACAGGACAGGGCTATAGCACAGATACGCAGTATTTT; CDR3 protein: CASRPTGQGYSTDTQYF
D gene: -; V gene: TRBV11-2; clone size: -; J gene: TRBJ2-3; CDR3 DNA: TGTGCCAGCAGCTTAGATAAAAGGGGGGATACGCAGTATTTT; CDR3 protein: CASSLDKRGDTQYF
D gene: TRBD1; V gene: TRBV27; clone size: -; J gene: TRBJ2-7; CDR3 DNA: TGTGCCAGCAGTTCCTCTTGGGACAGCTCCTACGAGCAGTACTTC; CDR3 protein: CASSSSWDSSYEQYF
D gene: -; V gene: TRBV5-6; clone size: -; J gene: TRBJ2-5; CDR3 DNA: TGTGCCAGCAGCTTGGGAAGGGGGAGAGAGACCCAGTACTTC; CDR3 protein: CASSLGRGRETQYF
D gene: -; V gene: TRBV11-2; clone size: -; J gene: TRBJ2-3; CDR3 DNA: TGTGCCAGCAGCCCTCGGCTAGGTTTTAGCACAGATACGCAGTATTTT; CDR3 protein: CASSPRLGFSTDTQYF
D gene: -; V gene: TRBV9; clone size: once; J gene: TRBJ2-3; CDR3 DNA: TGTGCCAGCAGCATTAGCGGTAGCACAGATACGCAGTATTTT; CDR3 protein: CASSISGSTDTQYF
D gene: TRBD1; V gene: TRBV2; clone size: -; J gene: TRBJ2-7; CDR3 DNA: TGTGCCAGCGCTAGGGACAGGGAGGCCTACGAGCAGTACTTC; CDR3 protein: CASARDREAYEQYF
D gene: -; V gene: TRBV7-9; clone size: -; J gene: TRBJ1-1; CDR3 DNA: TGTGCCAGCAGCCTCCGCGGGGAAGCTGAAGCTTTCTTT; CDR3 protein: CASSLRGEAEAFF
D gene: -; V gene: TRBV7-8; clone size: -; J gene: TRBJ1-1; CDR3 DNA: TGTGCCAGCAGCTTAGGGGGGAGGTGGGGGGACACTGAAGCTTTCTTT; CDR3 protein: CASSLGGRWGDTEAFF
D gene: -; V gene: TRBV5-1; clone size: -; J gene: TRBJ2-2; CDR3 DNA: TGCGCCAGCAGCTTGGTACAGGCGAACACCGGGGAGCTGTTTTTT; CDR3 protein: CASSLVQANTGELFF
D gene: -; V gene: TRBV27; clone size: -; J gene: TRBJ1-2; CDR3 DNA: TGTGCCAGCAGCGAGACAGCTAACTATGGCTACACCTTC; CDR3 protein: CASSETANYGYTF
D gene: TRBD2; V gene: TRBV28; clone size: -; J gene: TRBJ2-7; CDR3 DNA: TGTGCCAGCCGACTAGCTCACGAGCAGTACTTC; CDR3 protein: CASRLAHEQYF
D gene: -; V gene: TRBV7-9; clone size: -; J gene: TRBJ1-3; CDR3 DNA: TGTGCCAGCAGCCCACGGGACTTCTTCTCTGGAAACACCATATATTTT; CDR3 protein: CASSPRDFFSGNTIYF
D gene: -; V gene: TRBV15; clone size: -; J gene: TRBJ2-1; CDR3 DNA: TGTGCCACCAGCAGAGCTCTGGAGCAGTTCTTC; CDR3 protein: CATSRALEQFF
D gene: TRBD1; V gene: TRBV14; clone size: -; J gene: TRBJ2-1; CDR3 DNA: TGTGCCAGCAGCCAGGACGACAGGGGGTTCTACAATGAGCAGTTCTTC; CDR3 protein: CASSQDDRGFYNEQFF
D gene: TRBD2; V gene: TRBV7-8; clone size: -; J gene: TRBJ2-3; CDR3 DNA: TGTGCCAGCAGCCCATGGACTAGCGGGAGCAGCACAGATACGCAGTATTTT; CDR3 protein: CASSPWTSGSSTDTQYF
D gene: TRBD1; V gene: TRBV10-1; clone size: -; J gene: TRBJ1-3; CDR3 DNA: TGCGCCATCCTACGGCTAGGGGGCAGAAACACCATATATTTT; CDR3 protein: CAILRLGGRNTIYF
D gene: -; V gene: TRBV27; clone size: few; J gene: TRBJ1-1; CDR3 DNA: TGTGCCAGCAGTTTGTACAGGGACACTGAAGCTTTCTTT; CDR3 protein: CASSLYRDTEAFF
D gene: -; V gene: TRBV7-3; clone size: -; J gene: TRBJ2-2; CDR3 DNA: TGTGCCAGCAGCTTGCAGGGGCCCGCCGGGGAGCTGTTTTTT; CDR3 protein: CASSLQGPAGELFF
D gene: -; V gene: TRBV6-1; clone size: -; J gene: TRBJ2-3; CDR3 DNA: TGTGCCAGCAGGGAACAGGGCTCAGATACGCAGTATTTT; CDR3 protein: CASREQGSDTQYF
D gene: TRBD2; V gene: TRBV9; clone size: once; J gene: TRBJ2-7; CDR3 DNA: TGTGCCAGCAGCGTAGCTTTGAGGGAGGGTGACGAGCAGTACTTC; CDR3 protein: CASSVALREGDEQYF
D gene: TRBD2; V gene: TRBV6-5; clone size: -; J gene: TRBJ2-1; CDR3 DNA: TGTGCCAGCAGTCCGAGCGGGGGGGAGTACAATGAGCAGTTCTTC; CDR3 protein: CASSPSGGEYNEQFF
D gene: -; V gene: TRBV2; clone size: -; J gene: TRBJ2-5; CDR3 DNA: TGTGCCAGCCATACGGCTAGCAAAGAGACCCAGTACTTC; CDR3 protein: CASHTASKETQYF
D gene: TRBD1; V gene: TRBV7-9; clone size: -; J gene: TRBJ2-7; CDR3 DNA: TGTGCCAGCAGCTCCGGACAGGGGACCTACGAGCAGTACTTC; CDR3 protein: CASSSGQGTYEQYF
D gene: -; V gene: TRBV25-1; clone size: -; J gene: TRBJ1-1; CDR3 DNA: TGTGCCAGCAGGGAGGGGTTGAACACTGAAGCTTTCTTT; CDR3 protein: CASREGLNTEAFF
D gene: -; V gene: TRBV5-1; clone size: -; J gene: TRBJ1-1; CDR3 DNA: TGCGCCAGCGCAAGGGGTGGCACTGAAGCTTTCTTT; CDR3 protein: CASARGGTEAFF
D gene: TRBD2; V gene: TRBV27; clone size: -; J gene: TRBJ2-1; CDR3 DNA: TGTGCCAGCAGTTTACGACTAGCGGGATCTAATGAGCAGTTCTTC; CDR3 protein: CASSLRLAGSNEQFF
D gene: -; V gene: TRBV7-8; clone size: -; J gene: TRBJ2-7; CDR3 DNA: TGTGCCAGCAGCTTAGCGACATCTTACGAGCAGTACTTC; CDR3 protein: CASSLATSYEQYF